The 25 T cell receptor beta chains reported below all come from one sample, sequenced in a study of CD8 T cells in ankylosing spondylitis. MiXCR was run by TCRdb on the 5' RACE reads, yielding one entry per CDR3 protein. The repertoire holds fewer than 200,000 distinct CDR3 sequences, with 15% to 20% as singletons. Sample: blood, either unsorted or a sorted T cell fraction (not recorded which). All receptors derive from a male donor aged 5 to 30 with ankylosing spondylitis or in good health (not recorded which).

There are many counts of this clonotype. The chain couples TRBV5-1 to TRBJ2-3; TRBD2 matches at 7 bases. Germline values: CDR1 SGHRS, CDR2 YFSETQ. Trimming cost V 4 bases and J 6 bases; bases outside gene matches: 11. This CDR3 region has 15 residues. As DNA, the CDR3 is TGCGCCAGCAGCCTGACTAGCAAAAGCTCGGATACGCAGTATTTT. Protein: CASSLTSKSSDTQYF.

This clonotype was counted at least ten times. The junction shows a germline mismatch at one end, possibly a read error. The chain uses TRBV7-2 and TRBJ2-3, with 7 bases matching TRBD2. CDR3 length: 14 residues. Germline V gene sequence: CDR1 SGHTA, CDR2 FQGNSA. The CDR3 reads CASSSTVHGGSGNF. For the CDR3, the DNA is TGTGCCAGCAGCTCCACAGTTCATGGCGGGAGTGGGAATTTT.

This sequence joins TRBV7-9 and TRBJ1-5, with TRBD1 identical over 11 bases. The CDR3 length is 16 residues. The V gene end was trimmed by 5 bases and the J gene end by 3 bases; junction bases not matched to a gene: 6. From germline, CDR1 is SEHNR and CDR2 FQNEAQ (reference sequence). DNA for the CDR3: TGTGCCAGCAGCAAGGGGACAGGGGGACCCAATCAGCCCCAGCATTTT. The encoded protein is CASSKGTGGPNQPQHF. The full variable domain, its missing parts supplied by reference TRBV7-9 and TRBJ1-5, is DTGVSQNPRHKITKRGQNVTFRCDPISEHNRLYWYRQTLGQGPEFLTYFQNEAQLEKSRLLSDRFSAERPKGSFSTLEIQRTEQGDSAMYLCASSKGTGGPNQPQHFGDGTRLSIL.

This clonotype was seen at least ten times. The CDR3 loop reads CAWSPGLANEQFF. For the CDR3, the DNA is TGTGCCTGGTCCCCGGGACTAGCCAATGAGCAGTTCTTC. The rearrangement links TRBV30 to TRBJ2-1; 9 positions match TRBD2. Trimming at V came to 5 bases and at J to 6 bases, leaving 5 bases not matched to a gene. This CDR3 has 13 residues. Looked up from germline, CDR1 is GTSNPN and CDR2 is SVGIG (reference sequence).

The chain carries TRBV3-1 and TRBJ1-1; D remains unclear. V lost 2 bases to trimming and J lost 7 bases, with 8 bases between them. Germline V CDR1 and CDR2: LGHDT, YNNKEL (reference sequence). The CDR3 totals 12 residues. CDR3 sequence reads: CASSQLDGEAFF. The CDR3 DNA follows: TGTGCCAGCAGCCAACTCGACGGTGAAGCTTTCTTT.

This clonotype was detected ten times or more. The genes are TRBV20-1 and TRBJ2-1, with TRBD1 matching 11 bases. V lost 6 bases to trimming and J lost 0 bases; unmatched junction nucleotides: 7. Per germline, CDR1 DFQATT and CDR2 SNEGSKA (reference sequence). CDR3 size: 16 residues. The CDR3 sequence: CSATGTGGGSYNEQFF. The CDR3 DNA reads as TGCAGTGCCACCGGGACAGGGGGAGGCTCCTACAATGAGCAGTTCTTC.

The genes are TRBV9 and TRBJ2-3; 7 bases match TRBD2. This CDR3 comprises 14 residues. V shed 3 bases, J shed 5 bases, and the junction held 6 bases outside the gene matches. Germline lookup yields CDR1 SGDLS and CDR2 YYNGEE. The CDR3 loop is CASSEEVAGDTQYF. The CDR3 nucleotides are TGTGCCAGCAGCGAGGAGGTAGCGGGAGATACGCAGTATTTT.

This sequence joins TRBV20-1 and TRBJ2-5; a possible D gene is TRBD2 (5 bases). This CDR3 is 14 amino acids long. The germline CDR1 and CDR2 sequences are DFQATT and SNEGSKA (reference sequence). Trimming removed 2 bases at V and 2 bases at J, with 12 bases between. The CDR3 bases are TGCAGTGCTAGAACCCCTAGCAGTCAAGAGACCCAGTACTTC. Translated, it gives CSARTPSSQETQYF.

The V gene is TRBV6-5, the J gene TRBJ2-1, with D possibly matching TRBD2 (6 bases). The CDR3 is made up of 16 amino acids. Germline loops: CDR1 MNHEY, CDR2 SVGAGI. V was clipped by 2 bases and J by 5 bases, with 16 bases between them. The CDR3, as DNA: TGTGCCAGCAGTTACGAGTGGGGGGTGAGGAACAATGAGCAGTTCTTC. Protein sequence: CASSYEWGVRNNEQFF.

The rearrangement uses TRBV4-3 and TRBJ2-1; 9 bases agree with TRBD2. Looked up from germline, CDR1 is LGHNA and CDR2 is YSLEER. Germline trimming cut 0 bases from V and 6 bases from J; bases unmatched to any gene: 9. This CDR3 region has 17 residues. CDR3 bases: TGCGCCAGCAGCCAAGATCTGATAGCGGGAGTTAGCAATGAGCAGTTCTTC. It translates to CASSQDLIAGVSNEQFF.

The chain combines TRBV7-9 with TRBJ2-2; D might be TRBD1 (6 bases). The CDR3 consists of 16 residues. V was trimmed by 5 bases and J by 1 base, leaving 14 bases between them. CDR1 is SEHNR and CDR2 is FQNEAQ in the germline V gene (reference sequence). The CDR3 region is CASSTTGLGNTGELFF. CDR3 coding DNA: TGTGCCAGCAGCACGACAGGTCTAGGGAACACCGGGGAGCTGTTTTTT.

To note about this clonotype: At one boundary the junction diverges from the germline segment, which might be a read error. The rearrangement uses TRBV7-9 and TRBJ2-2; D possibly corresponds to TRBD2 (6 bases). Germline lookup yields CDR1 SEHNR and CDR2 FQNEAQ (reference sequence). The CDR3 totals 16 residues. DNA for the CDR3: TGTGCCTGCAGCTTGGTGGGAGGAACGAACACCGGGGAGCTGTTTTTT. Its protein is CACSLVGGTNTGELFF.

J is TRBJ1-4 and V is TRBV7-6, with D possibly TRBD1 on 5 matching bases. Trimming left V 1 base short and J 6 bases short, with 9 bases between. The CDR3 runs 14 residues. CDR1 is SGHVS and CDR2 is FNYEAQ in the germline V gene. In nucleotides, the CDR3 is TGTGCCAGCAGCTTAGTAGTAGGGGATGAAAAACTGTTTTTT. Translating gives CASSLVVGDEKLFF.

The gene calls are TRBV20-1 and TRBJ2-5; D unresolved. V lost 7 bases and J 3 bases, leaving 3 bases between the germline ends. The CDR3 spans 9 residues. CDR1 DFQATT and CDR2 SNEGSKA come from the germline V gene (reference sequence). CDR3 coding DNA: TGCAGTGTTAAAGAGACCCAGTACTTC. This translates into CSVKETQYF.

The V gene is TRBV18, the J gene TRBJ1-1, with 7 bases matching TRBD1. The CDR3 sequence is 15 residues long. Germline V gene lookup returns CDR1 KGHSH and CDR2 LQKENI. Trimming removed 5 bases from V and 3 bases from J; junction bases left unmatched: 9. Here the CDR3 DNA reads TGTGCCAGCTCAATAACCACAGGGGTTGACACTGAAGCTTTCTTT. Amino acid sequence: CASSITTGVDTEAFF.

This clonotype was seen ten or more times. The chain has TRBV2 and TRBJ2-2; maybe TRBD1 (5 bases). The V end lost 5 bases, the J end lost 7 bases, and 14 bases lay between the germline ends. CDR1 is SNHLY, CDR2 FYNNEI, per germline. This CDR3 has 14 residues. CDR3 DNA sequence: TGTGCCAGCAGTCACGACAGTCGCGGCGGGGAGCTGTTTTTT. Translated: CASSHDSRGGELFF.

Ten or more counts support this clonotype. The chain uses TRBV5-5 and TRBJ2-3; D is unresolved. Trimming cost V 1 base and J 0 bases, with 12 bases left between them. Germline V gene lookup returns CDR1 SGHKS and CDR2 YYEKEE (reference sequence). This CDR3 has 16 amino acids. CDR3 sequence reads: CASSLPRTPSTDTQYF. The DNA for the CDR3 is TGTGCCAGCAGCTTGCCCAGGACGCCTAGCACAGATACGCAGTATTTT.

At least ten counts were recorded for this clonotype. The V call is TRBV6-5, the J call TRBJ2-5, with 12 bases that match TRBD2. From germline, CDR1 is MNHEY and CDR2 SVGAGI. This CDR3 contains 17 residues. With 6 bases clipped from V and 1 base from J, the junction kept 9 bases outside the gene matches. The CDR3 DNA is TGTGCCAGCAGGCCCCGGGGACTAGCGGGCCCCCAAGAGACCCAGTACTTC. It codes for CASRPRGLAGPQETQYF.

V is TRBV20-1 and J is TRBJ2-7; the match to TRBD2 covers 13 bases. CDR1 DFQATT and CDR2 SNEGSKA come from the germline V gene (reference sequence). The junction had 7 bases not matched to a gene; V was cut back by 3 bases and J by 5 bases. The CDR3 length is 15 residues. The CDR3 DNA reads as TGCAGTGCTAGCCCGGGACTAGCGGGAAGCGACGAGCAGTACTTC. It codes for CSASPGLAGSDEQYF.

The chain has TRBV7-8 and TRBJ2-1, with D possibly being TRBD1 or TRBD2 (6 bases each). CDR1 is SGHVS, CDR2 FQNEAQ, per germline. There are 15 residues in the CDR3. Trimming took off 2 bases at V and 7 bases at J, with 15 bases between the two ends. CDR3 DNA sequence: TGTGCCAGCAGCTTACGGTCGGGGGCTTGGAATGAGCAGTTCTTC. Encoded protein: CASSLRSGAWNEQFF.

This clonotype has ten or more counts. For the CDR3, the DNA is TGTGCCAGCAGCTTAGGTTCTACTCCTGGAAACACCATATATTTT. It translates to CASSLGSTPGNTIYF. This chain links TRBV7-2 with TRBJ1-3; no reliable D call. This CDR3 spans 15 amino acids. CDR1 and CDR2 (germline): SGHTA, FQGNSA. Trimming cost V 1 base and J 2 bases, with 9 bases left between them. Drawing the rest from reference TRBV7-2 and TRBJ1-3, the complete variable domain is GAGVSQSPSNKVTEKGKDVELRCDPISGHTALYWYRQSLGQGLEFLIYFQGNSAPDKSGLPSDRFSAERTGGSVSTLTIQRTQQEDSAVYLCASSLGSTPGNTIYFGEGSWLTVV.

This clonotype came up many times. The chain links TRBV7-2 to TRBJ2-1; D is uncertain. V gave up 5 bases and J gave up 8 bases, with 22 bases separating them. This CDR3 is 16 amino acids long. The germline V gene has CDR1 SGHTA and CDR2 FQGNSA. This CDR3 reads CASSLPSRLQMDEQFF. The CDR3 DNA reads as TGTGCCAGCAGCCTCCCGTCGCGGCTACAAATGGATGAGCAGTTCTTC.

This clonotype was counted at least ten times. This chain links TRBV4-2 with TRBJ2-1; TRBD2 aligns across 9 bases. From germline, CDR1 is LGHNA and CDR2 YNFKEQ. V shed 5 bases, J shed 0 bases, and the junction held 2 bases outside the gene matches. This CDR3 spans 15 amino acids. Written as DNA, the CDR3 is TGTGCCAGCAGCGCGGGGGGGAGCTCCTACAATGAGCAGTTCTTC. This encodes CASSAGGSSYNEQFF.

This clonotype occurred once. The chain couples TRBV15 to TRBJ2-7; TRBD2 matches at 8 bases. The germline gives CDR1 LNHNV, CDR2 YYDKDF (reference sequence). The CDR3 contains 17 residues. After removal of 0 bases from V and 0 bases from J, the junction contained 7 bases not matched to a gene. CDR3 sequence reads: CATSRDRGSGTSYEQYV. Here the CDR3 DNA reads TGTGCCACCAGCAGAGATCGAGGTAGCGGGACCTCCTACGAGCAGTACGTC.

This chain links TRBV6-6 with TRBJ2-1, with D perhaps being TRBD1 or TRBD2 (5 bases each). Germline V gene lookup returns CDR1 MNHNY and CDR2 SVGAGI (reference sequence). V was trimmed by 6 bases and J by 9 bases, leaving 24 bases between them. This CDR3 is built from 16 residues. The CDR3 reads CASSLPGAFGMGEQFF. CDR3 nucleotide sequence: TGTGCCAGCAGCCTCCCCGGGGCGTTTGGCATGGGTGAGCAGTTCTTC.